Given below is one T cell receptor beta chain in context. What it binds is not known. Primed by a sample-barcoded 5' primer and a J-beta primer mix, a second PCR proceeded for about 6 to 12 cycles. TCRdb ran MiXCR on the 5' RACE reads and lists one entry per CDR3 protein. Among more than 650,000 distinct CDR3 sequences listed, about 53% were seen once. This CDR3 region has 14 residues. With V trimmed by 4 bases and J by 12 bases, 11 bases remained unmatched. The germline V gene encodes CDR1 SGHRS and CDR2 YFSETQ. The sample originates from a study of blood T cells in healthy people across ages. Whole-study results and caveats: TCR beta diversity per million T cells fell roughly linearly with age. The study found more naive CD4+ cells and higher diversity in long-lived than aged donors.

Each donor was a healthy Caucasian individual from Russia, aged about 6 to 100. Each donor supplied around 9.9 milliliters of peripheral blood. The TCR comes from an older man in good health. The chain recombines TRBV5-1 with TRBJ1-4, with TRBD1 matching 8 bases. The specimen was blood. The CDR3 nucleotides are TGCGCCAGCAGCCTCGGGACAGGAGCTATCGAACTGTTTTTT. Protein sequence: CASSLGTGAIELFF.